The 10 T cell receptor beta chains in this list originate from one sample, sequenced in a study of OX40 agonist ivuxolimab in advanced cancers. The protocol was immunoSEQ multiplex PCR, while the TCRdb copy is restricted to in-frame clones and leaves out a portion. The data show 20,000 to 25,000 clones, with about 73% seen just once and about 16% held by the top ten. Material: CD4+ or CD8+ T cells sorted from blood, obtained in a trial of the OX40 agonist ivuxolimab. Receptors were obtained from an adult with an advanced solid tumor such as melanoma, head and neck, liver or kidney cancer.

This chain links TRBV7-3 with TRBJ2-3; TRBD2 matches 9 bases. After removal of 5 bases from V and 4 bases from J, the junction contained 4 bases not matched to a gene. Per germline, CDR1 SGHTA and CDR2 FQGTGA. CDR3 size: 14 residues. As DNA, the CDR3 is TGTGCCAGCAGCCTTTTAGCGGGAGCAGATACGCAGTATTTT. As protein: CASSLLAGADTQYF.

The genes are TRBV4-2 and TRBJ2-7; 8 positions agree with TRBD1. CDR1 is LGHNA and CDR2 is YNFKEQ in the germline V gene. The CDR3 extends over 16 amino acids. Trimming at V came to 4 bases and at J to 3 bases, leaving 11 bases not matched to a gene. The CDR3 DNA sequence: TGTGCCAGCAGCCGCCCCGGGGCAGGGGGCCTCTACGAGCAGTACTTC. Its translation: CASSRPGAGGLYEQYF.

This chain joins TRBV28 and TRBJ2-7; D is unresolved. Germline lookup yields CDR1 MDHEN and CDR2 SYDVKM. With 3 bases removed from V and 3 bases from J, the gap between germline ends came to 6 bases. CDR3 length equals 12 residues. Here the CDR3 DNA reads TGTGCCAGCAGTTTCGGGCGCTACGAGCAGTACTTC. This codes for CASSFGRYEQYF.

The CDR3 DNA reads TGCAGCGTTGAACCGACAGCTGCCTACGAGCAGTACTTC. This encodes CSVEPTAAYEQYF. The rearrangement uses TRBV29-1 and TRBJ2-7; the D gene is possibly TRBD1 (5 bases). The V and J ends lost 2 bases and 2 bases respectively, with 10 bases between them. Looked up from germline, CDR1 is SQVTM and CDR2 is ANQGSEA. The CDR3 covers 13 residues.

The chain is built from TRBV9 and TRBJ1-6; TRBD1 is a possible D gene (5 bases). V lost 0 bases and J 9 bases, leaving 16 bases between the germline ends. CDR1 SGDLS and CDR2 YYNGEE come from the germline V gene. This CDR3 contains 16 residues. CDR3 DNA sequence: TGTGCCAGCAGCGTAGGCGTATCAGGGCTGGGTTCACCCCTCCACTTT. This gives the protein CASSVGVSGLGSPLHF.

The chain recombines TRBV7-2 with TRBJ2-5; 7 bases are a match to TRBD1. Germline V gene data show CDR1 as SGHTA and CDR2 as FQGNSA. The CDR3 spans 16 residues. Trimming removed 4 bases from V and 4 bases from J; junction bases left unmatched: 12. The CDR3 region has the DNA TGTGCCAGCAGCTCCCTTGTGGACAGGTTCCGAGAGACCCAGTACTTC. It specifies CASSSLVDRFRETQYF.

The genes are TRBV10-2 and TRBJ2-5, with D perhaps matching TRBD2 (5 bases). Germline assignment: CDR1 WSHSY and CDR2 SAAADI. The length of the CDR3 is 17 residues. Trimming pared 3 bases from V and 0 bases from J, leaving 17 bases between. Here the CDR3 reads CASSDPPRATYQETQYF. The CDR3 DNA reads TGCGCCAGCAGTGATCCCCCGCGGGCGACCTACCAAGAGACCCAGTACTTC.

The CDR3 sequence: CASSPGQFTYEQYF. For the CDR3, the DNA is TGTGCCAGTTCCCCGGGACAGTTTACATACGAGCAGTACTTC. The chain couples TRBV19 to TRBJ2-7; TRBD1 agrees at 7 bases. The V gene end was trimmed by 8 bases and the J gene end by 4 bases; junction bases not matched to a gene: 11. Germline CDR1 and CDR2: LNHDA and SQIVND (reference sequence). This CDR3 region has 14 residues.

This clone was recorded a few times. The chain has TRBV11-3 and TRBJ2-1; 7 nucleotides match TRBD1. CDR1 SGHNT and CDR2 YENEEA come from the germline V gene. J gave up 3 bases and V 0 bases, and 11 bases lay outside the gene matches. The CDR3 has 18 residues. The CDR3 here is CASSLEHGTEDLYNEQFF. The CDR3 region has the DNA TGTGCCAGCAGCTTAGAGCATGGGACAGAAGATCTCTACAATGAGCAGTTCTTC.

The chain carries TRBV7-3 and TRBJ1-3; D is unresolved. The CDR3 length is 13 residues. Germline loops: CDR1 SGHTA, CDR2 FQGTGA. V gave up 5 bases and J gave up 3 bases, with 8 bases separating them. Written as DNA, the CDR3 is TGTGCCAGCAGCCCGAGTCGTGGAAACACCATATATTTT. Its translation is CASSPSRGNTIYF. The full variable domain, in which reference TRBV7-3 and TRBJ1-3 provide the parts outside the CDR3, is GAGVSQTPSNKVTEKGKYVELRCDPISGHTALYWYRQSLGQGPEFLIYFQGTGAADDSGLPNDRFFAVRPEGSVSTLKIQRTERGDSAVYLCASSPSRGNTIYFGEGSWLTVV.